This TCR beta chain was found in a study of T cell responses to AZD1222 COVID-19 vaccine. Broader study findings: Donors in the cohort were predominantly white British and more often female, and clonal diversity was possibly underestimated. Scientists sampled the repertoires only once the peak T cell response had passed.

With regard to this clone: Antigen: not known.

Trimming left V 3 bases short and J 0 bases short, with 9 bases between. The CDR3 is 15 amino acids. The germline gives CDR1 SEHNR, CDR2 FQNEAQ (reference sequence). Produced via immunoSEQ multiplex PCR; TCRdb's table is partial and in-frame only. Here the sample spans just over 150,000 clones, approximately 91% being singletons. The sequences come from peripheral blood, collected after recovery from COVID-19. This sequence was found in an adult who had recovered from COVID-19. The chain links TRBV7-9 to TRBJ1-5; D is undetermined. Written as DNA, the CDR3 is TGTGCCAGCAGCTTCAACAGTAATAGCAATCAGCCCCAGCATTTT. Amino acids: CASSFNSNSNQPQHF.